This TCR beta chain stems from a study of CD8 T cells in ankylosing spondylitis. A word on this clonotype: The target antigen is unknown.

Study results and caveats: A TCR beta motif of fewer than ten highly homologous variants appeared characteristic of ankylosing spondylitis blood. Past research had described some motif variants in reactive arthritis synovial fluid and blood. Reportedly, significant enrichment of disease-linked clones occurred in matched ankylosing spondylitis synovial fluid. Clones linked to the disease showed a CD8+ phenotype. They occurred at relatively low frequencies in peripheral blood.

Molecular-barcoded quantitative 5'-RACE produced these TCR beta libraries. One entry per CDR3 protein results from TCRdb running MiXCR on the 5' RACE reads. This table holds 450,000 to 550,000 distinct CDR3 sequences, about 5.7% found once. This TCR came from a male donor with ankylosing spondylitis. Sequencing was performed on blood, either unsorted or a sorted T cell fraction (not recorded which).

The CDR3 DNA reads TGTGCCAGCAGTCCTACTAGCGGGAGCCGCAATGAGCAGTTCTTC. It yields the protein CASSPTSGSRNEQFF. The chain joins TRBV6-2 or TRBV6-3 to TRBJ2-1, with 11 bases lining up with TRBD2. This CDR3 comprises 15 residues. CDR1 is MNHEY and CDR2 is SVGEGT in the germline V gene. The V segment lost 5 bases and the J segment 6 bases; nucleotides outside the gene matches: 6.